This TCR beta chain was retrieved from a study of blood T cell repertoires in COVID-19 (dated by TCRdb to the early 2020s). Broadly, across the study: Collaborator samples came from the United States, Italy and Spain and covered acute and convalescent phases of COVID-19. The prospective study material was composed of cDNA or gDNA derived from T cells, B-cell-depleted T cells, or PBMCs. The dataset comprised deeply sampled blood TCRbeta repertoires from subjects exposed to, actively infected with, or recovered from COVID-19. Where available, HLA class I and class II types were taken from metadata supplied by the sample provider and were not determined by assay-based typing. The samples were drawn from the first 160 participants of the ongoing ImmuneRACE study and from 950 to 1,500 subjects provided by 6 global collaborators. Sample metadata almost always included a de-identified subject ID, COVID-19 status, age in years and sex. A freely available public database, intended as a resource for researchers studying the immune response to SARS-CoV-2, is where the repertoires were released. Paper-wide results and their limitations: The quantity of clinical and demographic metadata differed by source and by participant and was supplied without curation.

The germline V gene yields MDHEN for CDR1 and SYDVKM for CDR2. The CDR3 runs 14 residues from the cysteine to the phenylalanine. This entry keeps only the CDR3 DNA: 42 bases, framed from base 1. Regarding this clone: The antigen it binds to is not known. No much larger clonotype is one base removed from it; base qualities were not supplied.

TCRbeta CDR3 regions were amplified from genomic DNA using the immunoSEQ Assay, a bias-controlled multiplex PCR. The authors processed their data as follows. Nucleated cell counts per sample were estimated from amplification of reference gene primers within the assay. To quantify the absolute abundance of each unique TCRbeta CDR3 rearrangement, sequence reads were collapsed and filtered. Productive Simpson clonality was computed per sample as the square root of Simpson's diversity index over productive rearrangements. TCRdb re-hosts the immuneACCESS table, in-frame sequences only. Its copies lack some clones; in the studies checked, an unresolved V gene accounts for under half of them, and the cause for the rest is not known. V, J and clone size are taken as reported in that table, and D and trimming were inferred from the DNA itself. The sample has 200,000 to 250,000 clones on record, less than 90% of them singletons. The biggest ten clones account for 15% to 20% of the sample.

Collaborating institutions collected whole blood in K2EDTA tubes following their own protocols. For TCRbeta analysis, collaborators shipped samples in one of three forms: frozen whole blood, isolated PBMCs, or DNA extracted from either of those sample types. The sequenced sample was peripheral blood. Recombination connected TRBV28 to TRBJ1-2, and TRBD1 aligns with 7 junction nucleotides. The origin of this receptor is a man aged 25-40 years with active or convalescent COVID-19. The DNA reads TGTGCGACCCAGGCGGGAACAGGGGTCTATGGCTACACCTTC. Its protein reads: CATQAGTGVYGYTF.